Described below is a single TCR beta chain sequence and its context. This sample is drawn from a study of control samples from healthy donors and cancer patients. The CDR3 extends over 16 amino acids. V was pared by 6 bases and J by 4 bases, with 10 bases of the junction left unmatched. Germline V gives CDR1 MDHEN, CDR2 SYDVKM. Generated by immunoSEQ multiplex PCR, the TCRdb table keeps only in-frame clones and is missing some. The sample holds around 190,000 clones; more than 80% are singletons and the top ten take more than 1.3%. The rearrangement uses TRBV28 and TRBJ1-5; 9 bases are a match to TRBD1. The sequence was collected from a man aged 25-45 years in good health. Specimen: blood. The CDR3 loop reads CASRAPGQGWNQPQHF. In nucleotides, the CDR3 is TGTGCCAGCAGAGCCCCGGGACAGGGATGGAATCAGCCCCAGCATTTT.